The 2 T cell receptor beta chains below all came from one sample that was sequenced in a study of blood T cell repertoires in COVID-19. Only in-frame clones appear in the TCRdb table, and some are missing; sequencing was by immunoSEQ multiplex PCR. The data show about 140,000 clones, about 79% seen once. The specimen sequenced was PBMCs or T cells enriched from blood (not recorded which). All receptors come from a woman aged 45 to 65 who had recovered from COVID-19.

The chain is built from TRBV19 and TRBJ2-7; TRBD1 aligns across 8 bases. The CDR3 spans 15 residues. Germline loops: CDR1 LNHDA, CDR2 SQIVND (reference sequence). V gave up 3 bases and J gave up 3 bases; unmatched junction bases: 7. In DNA form, the CDR3 reads TGTGCCAGTAGTATGGGGGACAGGAGATTCTACGAGCAGTACTTC. It encodes CASSMGDRRFYEQYF.

The CDR3: CASSQGPGTGNTIYF. CDR3 DNA sequence: TGCGCCAGCAGCCAAGGTCCAGGGACTGGAAACACCATATATTTT. The V call is TRBV4-1, the J call TRBJ1-3; the D gene is possibly TRBD1 (5 bases). The germline CDR1 and CDR2 sequences are MGHRA and YSYEKL. V lost 1 base to trimming and J lost 2 bases, with 9 bases between them. The CDR3 covers 15 residues.